One and the same sample provided the 17 T cell receptor beta chains below, sequenced in a study of blood T cells in healthy people across ages. A second roughly 6 to 11 cycle PCR used barcoded and J-beta primers. Using its own MiXCR run on the 5' RACE reads, TCRdb lists one record per CDR3 protein. Of 920,000 or so distinct CDR3 sequences in the sample, over 35% were seen once. Input material: blood. The receptors were sampled from a woman aged 55-69 years in good health.

This clonotype is a singleton in its sample. This rearrangement joins TRBV20-1 to TRBJ1-2; 8 positions agree with TRBD1. The germline gives CDR1 DFQATT, CDR2 SNEGSKA (reference sequence). This CDR3 contains 14 residues. Trimming took 6 bases from V and 8 from J; bases not matched to a gene: 14. The CDR3 coding sequence is TGCAGTGCCGATGGGGACGACAGGGGAGAAGGCTACACCTTC. The encoded protein is CSADGDDRGEGYTF.

The J gene is TRBJ2-1, the V gene TRBV20-1; TRBD2 aligns across 10 bases. This CDR3 comprises 13 residues. Germline V gives CDR1 DFQATT, CDR2 SNEGSKA (reference sequence). The CDR3 DNA sequence: TGCTCCCTAGCGGGAGTGGTCTACAATGAGCAGTTCTTC. Its translation: CSLAGVVYNEQFF.

This chain connects TRBV25-1 to TRBJ2-3, with unresolved D. CDR3 size: 12 residues. The V gene's germline CDR1 is MGHDK and CDR2 SYGVNS. Trimming stripped 3 bases from V and 4 bases from J, with 5 bases between. The CDR3 DNA reads as TGTGCCAGCAGTGAGGTTTCAGATACGCAGTATTTT. Translation: CASSEVSDTQYF.

In nucleotides, the CDR3 is TGTGCCAGCAGCATATCACAGGGAACCAAAAACATTCAGTACTTC. Its protein is CASSISQGTKNIQYF. The gene calls are TRBV7-9 and TRBJ2-4, with D possibly being TRBD1 (6 bases). This CDR3 spans 15 amino acids. Germline CDR1 and CDR2: SEHNR and FQNEAQ (reference sequence). V shed 5 bases and J shed 2 bases, with 13 bases lying between them.

This clonotype has a handful of counts. V gene TRBV11-1 combines with J gene TRBJ2-1; 7 positions agree with TRBD1. CDR3 length: 15 residues. The J segment lost 5 bases and the V segment lost 5 bases, leaving 9 bases of the junction unmatched. In germline, CDR1 is SGHAT, CDR2 FQDESV (reference sequence). CDR3 sequence (DNA): TGTGCCAGCAGCCCCCACAGGGGTTGGGACAATGAGCAGTTCTTC. Amino acid sequence: CASSPHRGWDNEQFF.

The chain couples TRBV4-2 to TRBJ2-5; 13 bases fit TRBD2. Germline values: CDR1 LGHNA, CDR2 YNFKEQ. V trimming: 2 bases; J trimming: 3 bases; junction bases outside the gene matches: 3. The CDR3 is 16 residues long. Here the CDR3 DNA reads TGTGCCAGCAGCCAACTTGGACTAGCGGGGGAAGAGACCCAGTACTTC. This codes for CASSQLGLAGEETQYF.

The gene calls are TRBV3-1 and TRBJ2-1, with D maybe TRBD2 (6 bases). The V gene lost 1 base and the J gene lost 4 bases, with 14 bases spanning the gap. In germline, CDR1 is LGHDT, CDR2 YNNKEL (reference sequence). This CDR3 has 16 amino acids. CDR3 coding DNA: TGTGCCAGCAGCCAAGGACGAGGAGGGGCTTACAATGAGCAGTTCTTC. Translated: CASSQGRGGAYNEQFF.

This chain links TRBV6-1 with TRBJ2-3; 15 bases agree with TRBD2. V was pared by 5 bases and J by 4 bases, with 22 bases of the junction left unmatched. This CDR3 contains 22 residues. Germline V gene data show CDR1 as MNHNS and CDR2 as SASEGT. CDR3 in DNA: TGTGCCAGCAGTCCTCCCGCATGGACTAGCGGGAGGGGAGGGCCCAACCCAGATACGCAGTATTTT. Its translation is CASSPPAWTSGRGGPNPDTQYF.

This clonotype showed up just a few times. V is TRBV13 and J is TRBJ2-7; 7 bases line up with TRBD2. CDR1 is PRHDT and CDR2 is FYEKMQ in the germline V gene (reference sequence). The V and J ends lost 5 bases and 2 bases, in that order; junction bases with no gene match: 9. The CDR3 is made up of 15 amino acids. The CDR3 sequence is CASSPGLESTYEQYF. The CDR3 bases are TGTGCCAGCAGCCCCGGACTAGAATCTACCTACGAGCAGTACTTC.

The V call is TRBV27, the J call TRBJ2-7; 7 bases line up with TRBD2. From germline, CDR1 is MNHEY and CDR2 SMNVEV (reference sequence). V shed 4 bases, J shed 4 bases, and the junction held 10 bases outside the gene matches. This CDR3 is built from 15 residues. The CDR3 loop reads CASSYRAGARYEQYF. CDR3 bases: TGTGCCAGCAGTTATAGGGCGGGAGCTCGGTACGAGCAGTACTTC.

CDR3 loop: CSARPPAGFEQYF. CDR3 DNA: TGCAGTGCTAGGCCCCCAGCGGGATTCGAGCAGTACTTC. The J gene is TRBJ2-5, the V gene TRBV20-1; 7 bases fit TRBD2. The assigned J gene may be wrong: the sequence end matches TRBJ2-7 better. CDR1 is DFQATT and CDR2 is SNEGSKA in the germline V gene (reference sequence). The length of the CDR3 is 13 residues.

The CDR3 loop reads CASRPSGTSGTETQYF. The CDR3 nucleotides read TGTGCCAGCAGGCCCTCCGGGACTAGCGGGACGGAGACCCAGTACTTC. The rearrangement links TRBV12-3 or TRBV12-4 to TRBJ2-5, with 13 nucleotides matching TRBD2. The CDR3 spans 16 residues. V shed 6 bases, J shed 5 bases, and the junction held 9 bases outside the gene matches.

The chain recombines TRBV20-1 with TRBJ1-4; possibly TRBD1 for D (6 bases). Trimming shortened V by 4 bases and J by 4 bases, and 16 bases separated the two germline ends. The CDR3 spans 15 residues. Germline assignment: CDR1 DFQATT and CDR2 SNEGSKA (reference sequence). CDR3 DNA: TGCAGTGCTATTACGACAGGCTCCTATAATGAAAAACTGTTTTTT. Its translation: CSAITTGSYNEKLFF.

The chain joins TRBV7-6 to TRBJ2-1; D is unclear. V lost 1 base, J lost 0 bases, and 19 bases lay in between. This CDR3 region has 19 residues. Per the germline V gene, CDR1 is SGHVS and CDR2 is FNYEAQ. CDR3 loop: CASSLVVGSSISSYNEQFF. CDR3 sequence (DNA): TGTGCCAGCAGCTTAGTCGTAGGATCGTCGATAAGCTCCTACAATGAGCAGTTCTTC.

The chain carries TRBV19 and TRBJ2-7, with D tentatively TRBD1 (6 bases). Trimming shortened V by 6 bases and J by 0 bases, and 15 bases separated the two germline ends. The germline gives CDR1 LNHDA, CDR2 SQIVND (reference sequence). This CDR3 spans 15 amino acids. CDR3 loop: CASSLTTGISYEQYF. In DNA, the CDR3 is TGTGCCAGTAGCCTCACGACAGGCATCTCCTACGAGCAGTACTTC.

This clonotype was found a few times. This chain links TRBV7-9 with TRBJ2-3, with a weak D call TRBD2 (5 bases). Germline CDR1 is SEHNR and CDR2 is FQNEAQ (reference sequence). The CDR3 runs to 16 residues. Deletions cut 5 bases from V and 1 base from J, with 16 bases between. In nucleotides, the CDR3 is TGTGCCAGCAGCCCCGAGGGTGGAGCGGGCACAGATACGCAGTATTTT. Amino acids: CASSPEGGAGTDTQYF.

V usage is TRBV5-1 and J usage is TRBJ2-7; D not resolved. CDR1 is SGHRS and CDR2 is YFSETQ in the germline V gene. The V gene lost 8 bases and the J gene lost 5 bases, with 14 bases spanning the gap. The CDR3 consists of 12 residues. CDR3 residues: CASPSSGHEQYF. As DNA, the CDR3 is TGCGCCAGTCCCTCCTCGGGCCACGAGCAGTACTTC.